These 17 T cell receptor beta chains came from one sample sequenced in a study of T-cell reconstitution after alpha-beta-depleted transplantation in children. Unique molecular identifiers were used in preparing the TCRbeta library. TCRdb re-analysed the PCR reads in MiXCR, keeping a single row per CDR3 protein. The sample has about 580,000 distinct CDR3 sequences, roughly 23% seen once. The sequences come from PBMCs, mostly from graft donor cells, collected 360 days after TCRalphabeta/CD19-depleted stem cell transplant. The source of these receptors is a boy younger than two who had a stem cell transplant for acute myeloid leukemia, so the T cells may come from the graft donor.

This clonotype was recorded at least ten times. The chain uses TRBV11-2 and TRBJ2-1; 10 positions match TRBD2. With 5 bases clipped from V and 8 bases from J, the junction kept 9 bases outside the gene matches. Germline CDR1 reads SGHAT; CDR2 reads FQNNGV. This CDR3 is built from 15 residues. The CDR3 protein is CASSRDSGGAYEQFF. The CDR3 DNA reads as TGTGCCAGCAGCCGAGACAGCGGGGGGGCGTATGAGCAGTTCTTC.

The rearrangement joins TRBV29-1 to TRBJ2-7, with D tentatively TRBD1 or TRBD2 (5 bases each). The CDR3 runs 13 residues. CDR1 SQVTM and CDR2 ANQGSEA come from the germline V gene. V was trimmed by 5 bases and J by 6 bases, leaving 17 bases between them. The DNA of the CDR3 is TGCAGCGTTTCCCGTTCGGGGCCAAGCGAGCAGTACTTC. Translation gives CSVSRSGPSEQYF.

The chain is built from TRBV13 and TRBJ2-7; 7 bases line up with TRBD1. With V trimmed by 5 bases and J by 5 bases, 12 bases remained unmatched. CDR1 is PRHDT, CDR2 FYEKMQ, per germline (reference sequence). The CDR3 has 15 amino acids. CDR3 nucleotides: TGTGCCAGCAGCCCCCGACAGGGACCTTGCGACGAGCAGTACGTC. Its translation is CASSPRQGPCDEQYV.

This chain links TRBV12-3 or TRBV12-4 with TRBJ1-2; possible D gene TRBD1, 5 bases. CDR3 length: 14 residues. V was shortened by 7 bases and J by 4 bases, with 16 bases between the two germline ends. Here the CDR3 DNA reads TGTGCCAGCAATCCCCGTGGGGGAGCCTATGGCTACACCTTC. This codes for CASNPRGGAYGYTF.

The table lists this clonotype with many counts. This chain connects TRBV7-9 to TRBJ1-6; D might be TRBD1 (6 bases). Germline V gives CDR1 SEHNR, CDR2 FQNEAQ (reference sequence). This CDR3 region has 15 residues. V lost 8 bases and J 1 base, leaving 12 bases between the germline ends. CDR3 residues: CASAQGWSYNSPLHF. CDR3 nucleotide sequence: TGTGCCAGCGCACAGGGTTGGTCCTATAATTCACCCCTCCACTTT.

The rearrangement links TRBV6-5 to TRBJ2-2; D might be TRBD2 (5 bases). Between the trimmed V and J ends, which lost 8 bases and 7 bases, there was a span of 11 bases. This CDR3 is built from 12 residues. CDR1 is MNHEY, CDR2 SVGAGI, per germline. CDR3 in DNA: TGTGCCAGCGGGCGACTAAGCGGGGAGCTGTTTTTT. Protein product: CASGRLSGELFF.

The chain uses TRBV6-2 or TRBV6-3 and TRBJ2-2, with TRBD1 matching 7 bases. Trimming took 2 bases from V and 0 from J; bases not matched to a gene: 15. The germline V gene has CDR1 MNHEY and CDR2 SVGEGT. This CDR3 spans 20 amino acids. For the CDR3, the DNA is TGTGCCAGCAGTTACAGTGTCGGAGACAGGGCTTACCCGAACACCGGGGAGCTGTTTTTT. Its translation is CASSYSVGDRAYPNTGELFF.

The V call is TRBV20-1, the J call TRBJ2-5; D possibly corresponds to TRBD1 (5 bases). The CDR3 contains 12 residues. Germline assignment: CDR1 DFQATT and CDR2 SNEGSKA (reference sequence). The V and J ends lost 7 bases and 4 bases respectively, with 13 bases between them. The CDR3, as DNA: TGCAGTGTCCCGTCCAGGGTAGAGACCCAGTACTTC. It yields the protein CSVPSRVETQYF.

In its sample, this clonotype was seen a few times. The V and J genes are TRBV4-2 and TRBJ2-1, with 8 nucleotides matching TRBD2. V shed 2 bases and J 4 bases; nucleotides not matched to a gene: 19. Germline V CDR1 and CDR2: LGHNA, YNFKEQ. This CDR3 region has 20 residues. CDR3: CASSQKTPSPGGQVYNEQFF. CDR3 nucleotide sequence: TGTGCCAGCAGCCAAAAGACGCCGAGCCCGGGGGGGCAGGTGTACAATGAGCAGTTCTTC.

The rearrangement links TRBV29-1 to TRBJ2-5; D possibly corresponds to TRBD2 (5 bases). Germline V gene lookup returns CDR1 SQVTM and CDR2 ANQGSEA. There are 14 residues in the CDR3. Deletions cut 4 bases from V and 5 bases from J, with 17 bases between. CDR3 coding DNA: TGCAGCGTTGGTGGAGCGGTAGTGAGGGAGACCCAGTACTTC. Protein sequence: CSVGGAVVRETQYF.

In its sample, this clonotype was seen many times. The rearrangement uses TRBV5-1 and TRBJ2-2; TRBD2 might be the D (5 bases). The V and J ends lost 2 bases and 4 bases respectively, with 12 bases between them. Germline V gene lookup returns CDR1 SGHRS and CDR2 YFSETQ. The CDR3 spans 15 residues. CDR3 sequence reads: CASSFVGIGTGELFF. The CDR3 DNA reads as TGCGCCAGCAGCTTTGTCGGGATCGGCACCGGGGAGCTGTTTTTT.

This sequence joins TRBV18 and TRBJ1-4, with D perhaps TRBD1 (6 bases). This CDR3 comprises 14 residues. Trimming left V 5 bases short and J 9 bases short, with 16 bases between. Per germline, CDR1 KGHSH and CDR2 LQKENI. The CDR3 bases are TGTGCCAGCTCAATGTCGACAGGAAATCAAAAACTGTTTTTT. This encodes CASSMSTGNQKLFF. Filled out from reference TRBV18 and TRBJ1-4, the complete variable domain reads NAGVMQNPRHLVRRRGQEARLRCSPMKGHSHVYWYRQLPEEGLKFMVYLQKENIIDESGMPKERFSAEFPKEGPSILRIQQVVRGDSAAYFCASSMSTGNQKLFFGSGTQLSVL.

The chain carries TRBV15 and TRBJ1-5; a possible D gene is TRBD1 (5 bases). The CDR3 extends over 17 amino acids. V lost 0 bases and J lost 0, with 12 bases in between. From germline, CDR1 is LNHNV and CDR2 YYDKDF (reference sequence). CDR3 sequence reads: CATSRDRGSYSNQPQHF. Written as DNA, the CDR3 is TGTGCCACCAGCAGAGATCGGGGCAGCTATAGCAATCAGCCCCAGCATTTT.

This clonotype was observed once. CDR3 sequence: CSARDPNRDRRLNTEAFF. The CDR3 DNA reads TGCAGTGCTAGAGACCCCAACCGGGACAGAAGATTGAACACTGAAGCTTTCTTT. V is TRBV20-1 and J is TRBJ1-1; 7 nucleotides match TRBD1. The CDR3 is made up of 18 amino acids. Germline V gives CDR1 DFQATT, CDR2 SNEGSKA (reference sequence). The V gene end was trimmed by 0 bases and the J gene end by 0 bases; junction bases not matched to a gene: 13.

This clonotype has only a few counts. The V and J genes are TRBV20-1 and TRBJ2-5; tentatively, D is TRBD1 (6 bases). The V end was cut by 5 bases, the J end by 0 bases, with 10 bases between. Germline-derived CDR1 and CDR2 are DFQATT and SNEGSKA (reference sequence). The length of the CDR3 is 13 residues. The CDR3 DNA sequence: TGCAGTGCTGCCACAGGGAACCAAGAGACCCAGTACTTC. It is translated as CSAATGNQETQYF.

Written as DNA, the CDR3 is TGCGCCAGCAGCTCGGGACCCTCTGGAGCAAATGAAAAACTGTTTTTT. Protein: CASSSGPSGANEKLFF. V is TRBV5-1 and J is TRBJ1-4; D might be TRBD1 (5 bases). The germline CDR1 and CDR2 sequences are SGHRS and YFSETQ. V was clipped by 3 bases and J by 5 bases, with 17 bases between them. The CDR3 has 16 residues.

This clonotype was seen many times. The CDR3 region has the DNA TGTGCCAGCAGCTATGGGACAGGGGCGCACACGTCCTACAATGAGCAGTTCTTC. Amino acid sequence: CASSYGTGAHTSYNEQFF. The chain carries TRBV9 and TRBJ2-1, with 10 bases that match TRBD1. This CDR3 region has 18 residues. The V and J ends lost 4 bases and 1 base, in that order; junction bases with no gene match: 11. Germline CDR1 reads SGDLS; CDR2 reads YYNGEE.